This TCR beta chain was sequenced during a study of blood T cell repertoires in COVID-19 (dated by TCRdb to 2018 to 2021). With regard to the full study: Samples covering the acute and convalescent phases of COVID-19 were provided by collaborators in the United States, Italy and Spain. HLA class I and class II types, where available, came from metadata supplied by the sample provider rather than from assay-based typing. The samples were drawn from two sources: the first 160 participants of the ongoing ImmuneRACE study, and 950 to 1,500 subjects contributed by 6 global collaborators. The repertoires were made available in a free public database intended to serve as a resource for research on the immune response to SARS-CoV-2. The sample metadata nearly always contained a de-identified subject ID, COVID-19 status, age in years and sex. Subjects who had been exposed to COVID-19, were actively infected with it, or had recovered from it provided the deeply sampled blood TCRbeta repertoires that made up the dataset. The material from the prospective study consisted of cDNA or gDNA derived from T cells, B-cell-depleted T cells, or PBMCs. The full study reports these points: The amount of clinical and demographic metadata varied by source and participant and was provided uncurated.

As to this clone: There is no known antigen for this receptor. Base qualities are not provided; no much larger clone lies one nucleotide away.

The immunoSEQ Assay, a bias-controlled multiplex PCR, was used to amplify TCRbeta CDR3 regions from genomic DNA. Turning to the authors' computational methods: The number of nucleated cells in each sample was estimated from the amplification of reference gene primers within the assay. To quantify the absolute abundance of each unique TCRbeta CDR3 rearrangement, sequence reads were collapsed and filtered. Productive Simpson clonality was computed per sample as the square root of Simpson's diversity index over productive rearrangements. TCRdb carries this immuneACCESS record with in-frame sequences only. Its versions omit some clonotypes, under half of them owing to an unresolved V gene in the studies checked, with the rest unexplained. V and J calls and clone size follow that table, whereas D and trimming were derived from the DNA. Counted in this sample were around 250,000 clones; around 89% of them appeared once. Of the sample, 4.1% falls within the top ten clones.

Enrolling through a virtual design, the prospective study's participants ranged in age from roughly 18 to 100 years and lived across more than 20 United States geographic areas. In the prospective study, participants were assigned to cohorts based on the clinical history participants reported in a screening survey and a study questionnaire. Each participant in the prospective study had whole blood, serum and a nasopharyngeal or oropharyngeal swab collected by mobile phlebotomists. Participants in the prospective study had the option to provide additional blood draws and questionnaires over an approximately 2-month period. Prospective study blood samples were shipped either frozen or at room temperature before DNA extraction. According to the germline V gene, CDR1 reads MDHEN and CDR2 reads SYDVKM. Counted from cysteine to phenylalanine, this CDR3 has 14 amino acids. CDR3 DNA is the only sequence kept; it has 42 bases, read in frame from the first base. Trimming leaves V shorter by 6 bases and J shorter by 4 bases, with the junction holding 6 bases beyond the gene matches.

The sequencing sample was made of PBMCs or T cells enriched from blood (not recorded which). This receptor was obtained from a woman younger than 45 with acute COVID-19. The V and J genes are TRBV28 and TRBJ2-3, with 8 bases aligning to TRBD2. The bases read TGTGCCAGCAGCCGCGGGGGGCGATCAGATACGCAGTATTTT. Its protein product is CASSRGGRSDTQYF.